This entry lists 30 T cell receptor beta chains sequenced from one sample in a study of tumor-infiltrating lymphocytes in localized non-small cell lung cancer. Assay used: immunoSEQ multiplex PCR; TCRdb lists only in-frame clones, some missing. Here the sample spans some 22,000 clones, roughly three quarters being singletons. Input material: lung tumor tissue. The receptors come from a human donor with non-small cell lung cancer.

This clone turned up a few times. The V call is TRBV28, the J call TRBJ2-6; no definite D call. The germline gives CDR1 MDHEN, CDR2 SYDVKM. This CDR3 comprises 14 residues. Trimming removed 1 base at V and 0 bases at J, with 1 base between. The CDR3 region is CASSLFSGANVLTF. CDR3 nucleotide sequence: TGTGCCAGCAGTTTATTCTCTGGGGCCAACGTCCTGACTTTC.

The chain combines TRBV18 with TRBJ2-1; possible D gene TRBD1, 5 bases. CDR3 length: 15 amino acids. Germline CDR1 and CDR2: KGHSH and LQKENI. V was cut by 5 bases and J by 0 bases, with 11 bases left in between. The CDR3 sequence is CASSSRQPSYNEQFF. CDR3 bases: TGTGCCAGCTCATCCCGACAGCCCTCCTACAATGAGCAGTTCTTC.

The chain joins TRBV7-8 to TRBJ1-2; D is unclear. Looked up from germline, CDR1 is SGHVS and CDR2 is FQNEAQ. The ends were cut back, 1 base at V and 10 bases at J, with 10 bases in the middle. The CDR3 totals 12 residues. CDR3 bases: TGTGCCAGCAGCTTAGTCGGCAGTGACTACACCTTC. Translated, it gives CASSLVGSDYTF. The full variable domain, completed using reference TRBV7-8 and TRBJ1-2, is GAGVSQSPRYKVAKRGQDVALRCDPISGHVSLFWYQQALGQGPEFLTYFQNEAQLDKSGLPSDRFFAERPEGSVSTLKIQRTQQEDSAVYLCASSLVGSDYTFGSGTRLTVV.

The chain joins TRBV5-5 to TRBJ2-7; D unclear. This CDR3 has 13 residues. The ends were cut back, 2 bases at V and 1 base at J, with 7 bases in the middle. From germline, CDR1 is SGHKS and CDR2 YYEKEE (reference sequence). The CDR3 region has the DNA TGTGCCAGCAGCTTCAAGACTTCCTACGAGCAGTACTTC. It translates to CASSFKTSYEQYF.

This chain links TRBV6-5 with TRBJ1-3; D is possibly TRBD1 (5 bases). V lost 8 bases and J 0 bases, leaving 11 bases between the germline ends. This CDR3 contains 14 residues. In germline, CDR1 is MNHEY, CDR2 SVGAGI. This CDR3 is CASRGRLSGNTIYF. CDR3 DNA sequence: TGTGCCAGCCGGGGCAGGCTCTCTGGAAACACCATATATTTT.

Here the CDR3 reads CASSLSGDQPQHF. The CDR3 nucleotides are TGTGCCAGCAGCTTATCCGGGGATCAGCCCCAGCATTTT. The chain is built from TRBV11-1 and TRBJ1-5; D is ambiguous. V was clipped by 2 bases and J by 5 bases, with 7 bases between them. Germline CDR1 and CDR2: SGHAT and FQDESV (reference sequence). CDR3 length equals 13 residues. The full variable domain, completed using reference TRBV11-1 and TRBJ1-5, is EAEVAQSPRYKITEKSQAVAFWCDPISGHATLYWYRQILGQGPELLVQFQDESVVDDSQLPKDRFSAERLKGVDSTLKIQPAELGDSAMYLCASSLSGDQPQHFGDGTRLSIL.

This clone was detected only a few times. The chain recombines TRBV28 with TRBJ2-5, with 7 positions matching TRBD2. The junction had 9 bases not matched to a gene; V was cut back by 4 bases and J by 1 base. This CDR3 spans 16 amino acids. Germline lookup yields CDR1 MDHEN and CDR2 SYDVKM. The CDR3 loop reads CASSSPRGGPQETQYF. The CDR3 nucleotides read TGTGCCAGCAGTTCCCCTCGGGGAGGGCCCCAAGAGACCCAGTACTTC.

The rearrangement links TRBV7-2 to TRBJ2-1; D call uncertain. Deletions cut 2 bases from V and 6 bases from J, with 11 bases between. Germline V gene sequence: CDR1 SGHTA, CDR2 FQGNSA. This CDR3 comprises 14 residues. The CDR3 nucleotides read TGTGCCAGCAGCTTATCCCGACTCGTCAATGAGCAGTTCTTC. Translating it yields CASSLSRLVNEQFF.

This chain links TRBV6-5 with TRBJ2-7; D is ambiguous. There are 15 residues in the CDR3. Germline lookup yields CDR1 MNHEY and CDR2 SVGAGI. V lost 2 bases, J lost 0 bases, and 11 bases lay in between. CDR3 in amino acids: CASSYKSGFSYEQYF. The DNA of the CDR3 is TGTGCCAGCAGTTACAAGTCAGGCTTCTCCTACGAGCAGTACTTC.

The chain has TRBV19 and TRBJ1-1, with TRBD1 matching 8 bases. Germline CDR1 LNHDA, CDR2 SQIVND (reference sequence). The J segment lost 5 bases and the V segment lost 5 bases, leaving 7 bases of the junction unmatched. This CDR3 spans 14 amino acids. CDR3 sequence (DNA): TGTGCCAGTAGTTTCACAGGGGGAGGGACTGAAGCTTTCTTT. This encodes CASSFTGGGTEAFF.

The gene calls are TRBV15 and TRBJ2-1; the D gene is possibly TRBD1 (5 bases). V gave up 4 bases and J gave up 6 bases, with 10 bases separating them. Germline V gives CDR1 LNHNV, CDR2 YYDKDF (reference sequence). This CDR3 comprises 13 residues. CDR3 sequence reads: CATSIQGVNEQFF. The CDR3 bases are TGTGCCACCAGCATCCAGGGCGTCAATGAGCAGTTCTTC. Full variable domain (missing parts from reference TRBV15 and TRBJ2-1): DAMVIQNPRYQVTQFGKPVTLSCSQTLNHNVMYWYQQKSSQAPKLLFHYYDKDFNNEADTPDNFQSRRPNTSFCFLDIRSPGLGDTAMYLCATSIQGVNEQFFGPGTRLTVL.

This clone is medium-sized (0.01 to 0.1%) within its sample. The chain combines TRBV7-9 with TRBJ2-7; 7 bases are a match to TRBD2. This CDR3 has 17 residues. Trimming removed 4 bases from V and 3 bases from J; junction bases left unmatched: 15. The germline V gene has CDR1 SEHNR and CDR2 FQNEAQ (reference sequence). In DNA, the CDR3 is TGTGCCAGCAGCTCGTCCCGCGGGGCGGGAGTTATCTACGAGCAGTACTTC. Its translation is CASSSSRGAGVIYEQYF.

V and J are TRBV5-1 and TRBJ2-1; TRBD2 aligns across 10 bases. The CDR3 extends over 15 amino acids. The germline gives CDR1 SGHRS, CDR2 YFSETQ. V was pared by 5 bases and J by 6 bases, with 8 bases of the junction left unmatched. The CDR3 loop is CASRLGLAATNEQFF. Written as DNA, the CDR3 is TGCGCCAGCAGACTAGGACTAGCGGCTACCAATGAGCAGTTCTTC.

This chain joins TRBV7-2 and TRBJ2-2, with D possibly TRBD1 on 5 matching bases. The germline V gene has CDR1 SGHTA and CDR2 FQGNSA. CDR3 length: 15 residues. With 7 bases removed from V and 7 bases from J, the gap between germline ends came to 19 bases. The chain's CDR3 is CASIEWGRAFGELFF. The CDR3 DNA sequence: TGTGCCAGCATTGAATGGGGCAGGGCGTTCGGGGAGCTGTTTTTT.

This CDR3 reads CASSPPISGKAQYF. As DNA, the CDR3 is TGTGCCAGCTCACCACCAATTAGTGGTAAGGCGCAGTACTTC. The chain recombines TRBV18 with TRBJ2-7; D gene uncertain. Germline V CDR1 and CDR2: KGHSH, LQKENI. Trimming cost V 0 bases and J 9 bases, with 15 bases left between them. The CDR3 extends over 14 amino acids.

The gene calls are TRBV10-3 and TRBJ1-5; D is undetermined. Trimming removed 3 bases from V and 0 bases from J, with 0 bases in between. The germline V gene has CDR1 ENHRY and CDR2 SYGVKD. The CDR3 extends over 12 amino acids. This chain's CDR3 is CAISDSNQPQHF. Here the CDR3 DNA reads TGTGCCATCAGTGATAGCAATCAGCCCCAGCATTTT.

The chain has TRBV15 and TRBJ2-7; D remains unclear. The CDR3 has 15 residues. The ends were cut back, 4 bases at V and 2 bases at J, with 15 bases in the middle. From germline, CDR1 is LNHNV and CDR2 YYDKDF (reference sequence). As DNA, the CDR3 is TGTGCCACCAGCACCGGCGGAACACTCACCTACGAGCAGTACTTC. It is translated as CATSTGGTLTYEQYF.

This clone was counted a few times. The chain links TRBV29-1 to TRBJ1-2; the match to TRBD1 covers 8 bases. The junction had 5 bases not matched to a gene; V was cut back by 3 bases and J by 2 bases. CDR3 length: 14 amino acids. Germline assignment: CDR1 SQVTM and CDR2 ANQGSEA. The CDR3 region has the DNA TGCAGCGTTGAGACAGGGGTCCAAAACTATGGCTACACCTTC. Translation: CSVETGVQNYGYTF.

The chain employs TRBV5-1 and TRBJ1-1; D is uncertain. Germline lookup yields CDR1 SGHRS and CDR2 YFSETQ. The length of the CDR3 is 14 residues. V was shortened by 0 bases and J by 1 base, with 7 bases between the two germline ends. The CDR3 DNA sequence: TGCGCCAGCAGCTTGGCTGCAGCGAACACTGAAGCTTTCTTT. Its translation: CASSLAAANTEAFF.

The rearrangement uses TRBV4-2 and TRBJ2-2; the D gene is possibly TRBD2 (6 bases). The CDR3 contains 15 residues. The germline V gene encodes CDR1 LGHNA and CDR2 YNFKEQ. The V and J ends lost 2 bases and 4 bases respectively, with 11 bases between them. The CDR3 is CASSQSLRGTGELFF. The CDR3, as DNA: TGTGCCAGCAGCCAATCGTTGCGGGGCACCGGGGAGCTGTTTTTT.

The J gene is TRBJ1-5, the V gene TRBV30; D is unresolved. V was clipped by 3 bases and J by 2 bases, with 11 bases between them. The CDR3 length is 14 residues. The germline V gene has CDR1 GTSNPN and CDR2 SVGIG (reference sequence). CDR3 loop: CAWRYPAGNQPQHF. CDR3 DNA: TGTGCCTGGAGATACCCCGCGGGCAATCAGCCCCAGCATTTT.

The gene calls are TRBV2 and TRBJ2-7; maybe TRBD1 (5 bases). Germline V lookup: CDR1 SNHLY, CDR2 FYNNEI. V lost 7 bases and J 2 bases, leaving 6 bases between the germline ends. This CDR3 contains 11 residues. The DNA for the CDR3 is TGTGCCAGCATGACAGCCTACGAGCAGTACTTC. It translates to CASMTAYEQYF.

J is TRBJ2-5 and V is TRBV18; possibly TRBD1 or TRBD2 for D (5 bases each). The germline V and J ends were trimmed by 6 bases and 7 bases, with 21 bases remaining between them. Germline V gene lookup returns CDR1 KGHSH and CDR2 LQKENI. The CDR3 consists of 15 residues. CDR3 in amino acids: CASSPDPQPGRTQYF. CDR3 DNA: TGTGCCAGCTCGCCCGATCCGCAACCAGGGAGGACCCAGTACTTC.

This chain joins TRBV4-3 and TRBJ1-3; D is undetermined. Per germline, CDR1 LGHNA and CDR2 YSLEER. CDR3 size: 14 residues. V shed 1 base and J shed 2 bases, with 6 bases lying between them. The CDR3: CASSQGRTGNTIYF. The CDR3 coding sequence is TGCGCCAGCAGCCAAGGCAGGACTGGAAACACCATATATTTT.

This sequence joins TRBV4-1 and TRBJ1-3; no firm D call. The CDR3 is 16 amino acids. Trimming took 1 base from V and 0 from J, leaving 10 bases between them. Germline-derived CDR1 and CDR2 are MGHRA and YSYEKL. CDR3 sequence: CASSQAAIYSGNTIYF. CDR3 DNA: TGCGCCAGCAGCCAAGCGGCGATATACTCTGGAAACACCATATATTTT.

V gene TRBV11-3 combines with J gene TRBJ2-1, with no clear D. CDR1 is SGHNT, CDR2 YENEEA, per germline. With 5 bases removed from V and 4 bases from J, the gap between germline ends came to 6 bases. The CDR3 length is 12 residues. The CDR3 loop reads CASSGRYNEQFF. In DNA form, the CDR3 reads TGTGCCAGCAGCGGACGGTACAATGAGCAGTTCTTC.

In this sample, this clone turned up once. The rearrangement links TRBV11-3 to TRBJ2-5; D is undetermined. This CDR3 region has 13 residues. Trimming took 4 bases from V and 5 from J, leaving 11 bases between them. The germline CDR1 and CDR2 sequences are SGHNT and YENEEA. In nucleotides, the CDR3 is TGTGCCAGCAGCTCCTTACTGGGGGAGACCCAGTACTTC. It specifies CASSSLLGETQYF.

V gene TRBV5-4 combines with J gene TRBJ1-1; D might be TRBD1 (5 bases). The germline V gene has CDR1 SGHNT and CDR2 YYREEE (reference sequence). The ends were cut back, 6 bases at V and 1 base at J, with 16 bases in the middle. The length of the CDR3 is 15 residues. The CDR3 nucleotides read TGTGCCAGCAAACCCGCACGGGGCGGGAACACTGAAGCTTTCTTT. Its translation: CASKPARGGNTEAFF.

This clone occurred once. The genes are TRBV5-6 and TRBJ2-2; possible D gene TRBD1, 5 bases. The CDR3 spans 15 residues. Germline CDR1 reads SGHDT; CDR2 reads YYEEEE. Trimming took 0 bases from V and 4 from J, leaving 10 bases between them. This chain's CDR3 is CASSLGQSTTGELFF. For the CDR3, the DNA is TGTGCCAGCAGCTTGGGACAGAGCACCACCGGGGAGCTGTTTTTT.

This sequence joins TRBV4-1 and TRBJ2-1; D not certain. The length of the CDR3 is 12 residues. V dropped 4 bases and J dropped 7 bases, with 8 bases sitting between them. The V gene's germline CDR1 is MGHRA and CDR2 YSYEKL. The DNA of the CDR3 is TGCGCCAGCAGCCCCGGTTTTAATGAGCAGTTCTTC. Residues: CASSPGFNEQFF.